The subject of this entry is one T cell receptor beta chain. It lacks a known antigen. No much larger clone exists at a distance of one base, and base qualities are not known. This sample is part of a study of vaccination and CD4 T cells after COVID-19 (dated by TCRdb to the early 2020s). Describing the broader study: Convalescent patients had a positive SARS-CoV-2 result on nasal swab PCR, and of these patients, several had mild disease and one had severe disease. The convalescent cohort included six males and four females, with two Hispanic individuals, seven Caucasians, two Asians and one multiracial person. In around 10 COVID-19 convalescent patients and a few infection-naive healthy vaccine recipients, researchers compared the spike-specific CD4+ TCR repertoire from before mRNA vaccination with the repertoire from after. The cultures were stimulated with overlapping spike peptide pools from SARS-CoV-2 and from the common cold coronaviruses HCoV-NL63, HCoV-OC43 and HCoV-229E. Post-COVID blood samples from convalescent patients were collected a median of around 100 days after diagnosis, with a range of roughly 35 to 180 days. Participants received two doses of either the Pfizer-BioNTech BNT162b2 vaccine (n=8) or the Moderna mRNA-1273 vaccine (n=2). Post-vaccine blood samples were taken a median of roughly 75 days after the second vaccine dose, with a range of 14 to 241 days. In control cultures, a CEFX viral epitope pool was used as positive control, an HIV-1 Nef peptide pool was used as negative control, or no peptide was added.

The library was obtained by PCR. At the Johns Hopkins FTIC core, DNA from the cultured CD4+ T cells underwent TCR sequencing with the Oncomine TCR Beta short-read assay. Genomic DNA was extracted from the cultured CD4+ T cells with the QIAamp micro DNA kit. Oncomine TCR Beta libraries from cultured CD4+ T cells were pooled using unique dual indexes and sequenced on an Illumina iSeq 100. In the authors' own workflow: Non-productive sequences were filtered out, and CDR3s that did not start with C, did not end with F or W, or were shorter than 7 amino acids were discarded. The MANAFEST web application identified antigen-specific clonotypes by comparing peptide-stimulated wells against reference wells and other culture wells. Positive clones required FDR below 0.05, an odds ratio above 5, and productive frequency above 0.1% in at least two of three replicate wells. Clonotypes that were significantly expanded in both SARS-CoV-2 spike wells and at least one common cold coronavirus spike condition were defined as cross-reactive. CDR3 homology was assessed with Levenshtein distances (stringdist) and unrooted phylogenetic trees (ape) in R version 3.6.1. The public reads were reprocessed in TCRdb via fastp at Q25 and MiXCR, keeping in-frame beta chains. Rows with a matching CDR3 protein are joined into one entry that keeps the most common DNA and genes. V and J calls and clone size were set by TCRdb, not the authors. For this sample the table gives roughly 14,000 distinct CDR3 sequences, of which under 65% were detected only once. 6.5% to 9.5% of the sample belongs to the ten largest clones.

The sample's treatment or condition label, in plain terms: approximately nine-day PBMC culture with coronavirus spike peptide pools or control peptides (ViraFEST assay). The ViraFEST assay, used in the study, expanded antigen-specific T cells with peptide pools and then identified the expanded clonotypes through TCR sequencing. The positive SARS-CoV-2 PCR tests of the convalescent patients were dated from March to December 2020, before the Alpha, Beta and Delta variants emerged in the United States. Each well held about 2.2 million PBMCs cultured in IMDM containing around 5% human AB serum and approximately 10 IU/ml IL-2, with 8.5 to 10 ug/ml peptide pools added. On days 3 and 7, half of the culture medium was replaced with fresh IL-2-containing medium. After around 11 days of culture, CD4+ T cells were isolated by negative selection with the EasySep CD4+ T cell isolation kit. Ficoll-Paque Plus gradient centrifugation was used to isolate PBMCs from whole blood, and the isolated PBMCs were then either used fresh or cryopreserved at -140C. Triplicate wells were generally used for each culture condition.

Study-level results and caveats: In convalescent patients, a median approximately 86% of post-vaccine SARS-CoV-2-reactive clones were detected only after vaccination, and vaccine-specific priming was suggested by this finding. Of the vaccine-specific clones found in convalescent patients, nearly all (304 of 307) were mono-reactive for SARS-CoV-2 spike instead of being cross-reactive with common cold coronaviruses. The median number of SARS-CoV-2-reactive clonotypes rose from 20 to 25 after infection to 38 after vaccination, but the change was not significant. The study included relatively few convalescent patients and did not analyze early timepoints after natural infection.

Taken from cysteine to phenylalanine, the CDR3 has 12 residues. Only CDR3 DNA is held: 36 bases, read in frame from base 1. The junction carries 9 bases between V and J, which are trimmed by 6 bases and 9 bases respectively. CDR1 and CDR2, per the germline V gene, are KGHSH and LQKENI. The chain is made from TRBV18 and TRBJ1-6, with no confident D gene call. The sample was CD4+ T cells from blood, cultured in vitro. The source of this sequence is a human donor who had recovered from COVID-19. The CDR3 reads CASSTSGSPLHF. The DNA sequence follows: TGTGCCAGCTCGACCTCCGGTTCACCCCTCCACTTT.